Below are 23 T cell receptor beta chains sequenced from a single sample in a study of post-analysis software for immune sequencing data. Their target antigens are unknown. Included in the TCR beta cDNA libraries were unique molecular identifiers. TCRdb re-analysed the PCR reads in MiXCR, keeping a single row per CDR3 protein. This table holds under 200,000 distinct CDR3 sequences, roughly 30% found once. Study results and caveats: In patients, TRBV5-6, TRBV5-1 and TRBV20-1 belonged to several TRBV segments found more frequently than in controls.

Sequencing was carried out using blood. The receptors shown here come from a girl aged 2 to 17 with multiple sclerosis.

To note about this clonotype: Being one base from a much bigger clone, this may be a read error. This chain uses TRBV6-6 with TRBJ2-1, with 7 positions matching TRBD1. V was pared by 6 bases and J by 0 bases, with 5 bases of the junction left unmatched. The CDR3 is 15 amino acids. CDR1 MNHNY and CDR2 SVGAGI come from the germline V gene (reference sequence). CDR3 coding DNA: TGTGCCAGCAGCTGCAGGGGGAGCTCCTACAATGAGCAGTTCTTC. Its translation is CASSCRGSSYNEQFF.

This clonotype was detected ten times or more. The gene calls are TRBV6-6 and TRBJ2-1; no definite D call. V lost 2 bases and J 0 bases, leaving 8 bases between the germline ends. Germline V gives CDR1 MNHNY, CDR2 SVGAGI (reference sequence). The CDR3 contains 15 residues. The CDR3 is CASSYDRSSYNEQFF. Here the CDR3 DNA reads TGTGCCAGCAGTTACGACCGGAGCTCCTACAATGAGCAGTTCTTC.

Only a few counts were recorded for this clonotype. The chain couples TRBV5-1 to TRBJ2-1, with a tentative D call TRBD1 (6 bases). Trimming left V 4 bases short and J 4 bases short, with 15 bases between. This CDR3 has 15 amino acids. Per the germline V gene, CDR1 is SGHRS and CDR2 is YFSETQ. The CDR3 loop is CASSLIPGQYNEQFF. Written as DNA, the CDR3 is TGCGCCAGCAGCCTGATTCCGGGACAATACAATGAGCAGTTCTTC.

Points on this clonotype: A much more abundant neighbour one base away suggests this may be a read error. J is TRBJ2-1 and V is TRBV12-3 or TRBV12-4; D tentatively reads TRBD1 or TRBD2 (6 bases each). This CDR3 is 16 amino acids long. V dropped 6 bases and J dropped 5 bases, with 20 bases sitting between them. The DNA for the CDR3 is TGTGCCAGCAGCCTTGCCGGGGGCGGCCCCCACAATGAGCAGTTCTTC. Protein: CASSLAGGGPHNEQFF.

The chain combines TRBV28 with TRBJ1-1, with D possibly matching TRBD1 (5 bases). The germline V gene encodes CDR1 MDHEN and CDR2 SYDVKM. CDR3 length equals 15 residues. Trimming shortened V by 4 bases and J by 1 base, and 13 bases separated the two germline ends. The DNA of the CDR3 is TGTGCCAGCAGTTCCCCCGGGACTGGGAACACTGAAGCTTTCTTT. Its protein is CASSSPGTGNTEAFF.

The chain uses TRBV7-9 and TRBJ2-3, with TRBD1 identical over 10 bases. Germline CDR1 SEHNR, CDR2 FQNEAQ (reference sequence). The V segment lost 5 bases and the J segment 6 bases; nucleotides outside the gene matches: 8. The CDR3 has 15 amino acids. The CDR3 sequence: CASSPGTGVGDTQYF. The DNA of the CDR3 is TGTGCCAGCAGCCCAGGGACAGGGGTCGGGGATACGCAGTATTTT.

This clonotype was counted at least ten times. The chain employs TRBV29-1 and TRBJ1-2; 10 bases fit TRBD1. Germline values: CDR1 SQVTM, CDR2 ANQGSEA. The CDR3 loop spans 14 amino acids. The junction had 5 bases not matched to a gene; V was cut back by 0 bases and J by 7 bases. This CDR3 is CSVEDLGTGAGYTF. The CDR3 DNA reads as TGCAGCGTTGAAGACCTAGGGACAGGGGCTGGCTACACCTTC. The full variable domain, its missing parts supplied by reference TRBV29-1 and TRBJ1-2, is SAVISQKPSRDICQRGTSLTIQCQVDSQVTMMFWYRQQPGQSLTLIATANQGSEATYESGFVIDKFPISRPNLTFSTLTVSNMSPEDSSIYLCSVEDLGTGAGYTFGSGTRLTVV.

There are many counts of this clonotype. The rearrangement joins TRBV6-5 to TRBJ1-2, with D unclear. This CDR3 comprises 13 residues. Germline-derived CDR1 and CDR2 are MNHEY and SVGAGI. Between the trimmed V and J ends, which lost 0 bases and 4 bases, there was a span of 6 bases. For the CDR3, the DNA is TGTGCCAGCAGTTACTCCTCAGCCTATGGCTACACCTTC. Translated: CASSYSSAYGYTF.

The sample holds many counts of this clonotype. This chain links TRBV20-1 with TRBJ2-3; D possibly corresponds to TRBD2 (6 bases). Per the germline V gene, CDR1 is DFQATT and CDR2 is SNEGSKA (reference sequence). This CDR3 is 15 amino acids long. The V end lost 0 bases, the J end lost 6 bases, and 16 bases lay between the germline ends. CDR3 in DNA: TGCAGTGCTAGAGAGAGGGGCGGGAACTTCGATACGCAGTATTTT. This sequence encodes CSARERGGNFDTQYF.

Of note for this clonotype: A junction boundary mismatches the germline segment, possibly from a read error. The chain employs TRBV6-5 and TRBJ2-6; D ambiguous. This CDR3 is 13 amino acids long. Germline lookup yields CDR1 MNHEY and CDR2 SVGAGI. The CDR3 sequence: CVSRSTGANVLTF. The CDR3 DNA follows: TGTGTCAGCAGGAGTACTGGGGCCAACGTCCTGACTTTC.

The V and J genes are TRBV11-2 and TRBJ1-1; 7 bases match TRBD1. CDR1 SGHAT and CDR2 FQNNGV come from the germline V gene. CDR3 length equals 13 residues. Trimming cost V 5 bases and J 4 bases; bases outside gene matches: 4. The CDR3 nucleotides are TGTGCCAGCAGCCGACAGGGAATCACTGAAGCTTTCTTT. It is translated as CASSRQGITEAFF.

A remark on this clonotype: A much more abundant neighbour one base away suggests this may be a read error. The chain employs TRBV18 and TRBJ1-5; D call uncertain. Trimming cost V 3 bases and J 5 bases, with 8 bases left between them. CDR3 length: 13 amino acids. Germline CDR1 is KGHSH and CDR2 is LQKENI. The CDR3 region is CASSPRLDQPQHF. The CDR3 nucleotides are TGTGCCAGCTCACCTAGGCTGGATCAGCCCCAGCATTTT.

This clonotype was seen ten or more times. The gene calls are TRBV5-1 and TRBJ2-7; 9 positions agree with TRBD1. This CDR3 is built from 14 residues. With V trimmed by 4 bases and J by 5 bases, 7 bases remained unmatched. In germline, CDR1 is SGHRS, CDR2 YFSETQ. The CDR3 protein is CASSTTGQGNEQYF. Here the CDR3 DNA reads TGCGCCAGCAGCACCACGGGACAGGGCAACGAGCAGTACTTC. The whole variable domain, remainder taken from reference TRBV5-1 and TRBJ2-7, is KAGVTQTPRYLIKTRGQQVTLSCSPISGHRSVSWYQQTPGQGLQFLFEYFSETQRNKGNFPGRFSGRQFSNSRSEMNVSTLELGDSALYLCASSTTGQGNEQYFGPGTRLTVT.

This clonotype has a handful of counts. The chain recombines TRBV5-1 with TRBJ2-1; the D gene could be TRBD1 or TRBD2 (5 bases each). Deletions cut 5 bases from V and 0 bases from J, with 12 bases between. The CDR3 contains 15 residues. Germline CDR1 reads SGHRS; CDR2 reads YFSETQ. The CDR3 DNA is TGCGCCAGCAGATCGGGGCTAAGCTCCTACAATGAGCAGTTCTTC. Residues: CASRSGLSSYNEQFF.

Written as DNA, the CDR3 is TGCAGTGCTGGAAACCCTCGGGACGGGAACACTGAAGCTTTCTTT. It is translated as CSAGNPRDGNTEAFF. The V gene is TRBV20-1, the J gene TRBJ1-1, with D perhaps matching TRBD1 (5 bases). CDR1 and CDR2 (germline): DFQATT, SNEGSKA (reference sequence). CDR3 length equals 15 residues. Trimming removed 5 bases at V and 1 base at J, with 17 bases between.

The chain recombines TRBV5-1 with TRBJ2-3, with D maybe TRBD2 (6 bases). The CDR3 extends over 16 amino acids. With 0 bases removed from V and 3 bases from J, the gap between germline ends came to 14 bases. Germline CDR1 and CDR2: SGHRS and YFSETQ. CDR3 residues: CASSLAPGRGTDTQYF. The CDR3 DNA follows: TGCGCCAGCAGCTTGGCCCCGGGACGGGGGACAGATACGCAGTATTTT.

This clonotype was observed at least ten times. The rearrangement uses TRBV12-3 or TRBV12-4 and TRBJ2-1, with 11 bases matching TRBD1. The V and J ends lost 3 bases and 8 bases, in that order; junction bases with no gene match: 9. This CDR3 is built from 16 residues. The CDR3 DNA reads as TGTGCCAGCAGTTTCGTCCCGGGACAGGGGGTGTATGAGCAGTTCTTC. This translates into CASSFVPGQGVYEQFF.

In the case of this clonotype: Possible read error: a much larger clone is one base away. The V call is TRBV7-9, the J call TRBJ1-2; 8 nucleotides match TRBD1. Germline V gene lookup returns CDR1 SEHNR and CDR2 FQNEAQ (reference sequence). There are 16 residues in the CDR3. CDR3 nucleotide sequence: TGTGCCAGCAGCTTTGCGGGGACAGGCTTACTCTATGGCCACACCTTC. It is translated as CASSFAGTGLLYGHTF.

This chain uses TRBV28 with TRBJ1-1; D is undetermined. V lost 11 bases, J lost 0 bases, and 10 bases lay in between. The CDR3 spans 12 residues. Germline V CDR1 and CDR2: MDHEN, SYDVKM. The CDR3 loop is CAAQSLNTEAFF. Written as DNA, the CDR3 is TGTGCCGCCCAGTCTCTGAACACTGAAGCTTTCTTT.

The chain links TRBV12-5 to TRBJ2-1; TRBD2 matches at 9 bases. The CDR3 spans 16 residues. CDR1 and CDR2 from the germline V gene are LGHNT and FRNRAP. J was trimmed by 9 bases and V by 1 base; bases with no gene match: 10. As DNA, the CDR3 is TGTGCTAGTGGTTTGGAAGCGGGAGGCGCCTGTGGTGAGCAGTTCTTC. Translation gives CASGLEAGGACGEQFF. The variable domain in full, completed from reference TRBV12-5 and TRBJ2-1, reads DARVTQTPRHKVTEMGQEVTMRCQPILGHNTVFWYRQTMMQGLELLAYFRNRAPLDDSGMPKDRFSAEMPDATLATLKIQPSEPRDSAVYFCASGLEAGGACGEQFFGPGTRLTVL.

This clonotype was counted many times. CDR3 protein: CASSEGISWTNEQFF. The CDR3 DNA is TGTGCCAGCAGTGAGGGAATTAGTTGGACCAATGAGCAGTTCTTC. The chain carries TRBV6-1 and TRBJ2-1, with D uncertain. This CDR3 contains 15 residues. CDR1 and CDR2 (germline): MNHNS, SASEGT. Trimming pared 3 bases from V and 6 bases from J, leaving 15 bases between.

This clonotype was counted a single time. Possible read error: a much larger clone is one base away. The CDR3 reads CSVEVGEKLFF. The CDR3 DNA sequence: TGCAGCGTTGAAGTTGGGGAAAAACTGTTTTTT. The chain couples TRBV29-1 to TRBJ1-4; no reliable D call. The germline gives CDR1 SQVTM, CDR2 ANQGSEA. The V gene lost 1 base and the J gene lost 8 bases, with 5 bases spanning the gap. The CDR3 sequence is 11 residues long.

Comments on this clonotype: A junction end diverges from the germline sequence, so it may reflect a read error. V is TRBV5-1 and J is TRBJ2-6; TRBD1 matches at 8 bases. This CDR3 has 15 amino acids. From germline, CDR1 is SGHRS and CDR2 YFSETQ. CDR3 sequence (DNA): TGCGCCAGCAGCTTGACGGACAGGGTGAGCAACGTCCGGACTTTC. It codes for CASSLTDRVSNVRTF. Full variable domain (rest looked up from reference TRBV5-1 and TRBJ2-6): KAGVTQTPRYLIKTRGQQVTLSCSPISGHRSVSWYQQTPGQGLQFLFEYFSETQRNKGNFPGRFSGRQFSNSRSEMNVSTLELGDSALYLCASSLTDRVSNVRTFGAGSRLTVL.